A single sample is the source of the 21 T cell receptor beta chains below, sequenced in a study of regulatory T cells in long-lasting Graves disease. Time point given: newly diagnosed GD, antithyroid drugs for less than 3 months. Preparation of the TCR library used RNA extracted from PBMCs. Sequencing libraries for TCR beta were prepared with iRepertoire HTBI primers and Arm-PCR of CDR3 regions. Each CDR3 protein is one row after TCRdb ran MiXCR on the multiplex PCR reads. The table records some 220,000 distinct CDR3 sequences, roughly 20% of them present only once. These data were also reused for a study on T cells in Graves' hyperthyroidism and ophthalmopathy.

The source material was peripheral blood mononuclear cells (PBMCs), sampled at new diagnosis, from a patient treated with antithyroid drugs. The receptors come from a woman aged 25 to 45 with Graves disease.

This clonotype was seen at least ten times. This rearrangement joins TRBV18 to TRBJ2-3; 8 nucleotides match TRBD1. CDR3 length: 16 amino acids. Germline lookup yields CDR1 KGHSH and CDR2 LQKENI. Unmatched junction bases numbered 6, after V lost 3 bases and J lost 1 base. The CDR3 nucleotides are TGTGCCAGCTCACCGCTCGGACAGGGAGGCACAGATACGCAGTATTTT. It encodes CASSPLGQGGTDTQYF. The full variable domain, with the rest looked up from reference TRBV18 and TRBJ2-3, is NAGVMQNPRHLVRRRGQEARLRCSPMKGHSHVYWYRQLPEEGLKFMVYLQKENIIDESGMPKERFSAEFPKEGPSILRIQQVVRGDSAAYFCASSPLGQGGTDTQYFGPGTRLTVL.

This clonotype has a single count. The V call is TRBV7-8, the J call TRBJ2-1; maybe TRBD2 (5 bases). The CDR3 has 12 residues. Germline CDR1 reads SGHVS; CDR2 reads FQNEAQ. V was shortened by 3 bases and J by 15 bases, with 15 bases between the two germline ends. The CDR3 spells CASSFLSSSPFF. CDR3 nucleotides: TGTGCCAGCAGCTTCCTATCTAGCAGTCCGTTCTTC. Supplemented by reference TRBV7-8 and TRBJ2-1, the full variable domain reads GAGVSQSPRYKVAKRGQDVALRCDPISGHVSLFWYQQALGQGPEFLTYFQNEAQLDKSGLPSDRFFAERPEGSVSTLKIQRTQQEDSAVYLCASSFLSSSPFFGPGTRLTVL.

This clonotype was picked up many times. The V and J genes are TRBV7-9 and TRBJ2-1, with D perhaps TRBD2 (6 bases). Germline CDR1 reads SEHNR; CDR2 reads FQNEAQ (reference sequence). This CDR3 is built from 18 residues. Between the trimmed V and J ends, which lost 0 bases and 7 bases, there was a span of 22 bases. This CDR3 reads CASSLAHRWVGSENEQFF. The DNA of the CDR3 is TGTGCCAGCAGCTTAGCGCATCGATGGGTCGGGAGTGAGAATGAGCAGTTCTTC.

This clonotype showed up many times. This chain joins TRBV29-1 and TRBJ2-7; 7 positions agree with TRBD1. Unmatched junction bases numbered 11, after V lost 6 bases and J lost 6 bases. The CDR3 covers 13 residues. From germline, CDR1 is SQVTM and CDR2 ANQGSEA. CDR3 nucleotide sequence: TGCAGCGTGGGCCGACAGGGTGATCGCGAGCAGTACTTC. Translating it yields CSVGRQGDREQYF.

In its sample, this clonotype was seen many times. CDR3 region: CASSGTHHPGLQETQYF. The CDR3 DNA follows: TGTGCCAGCAGCGGTACCCACCATCCGGGTCTCCAAGAGACCCAGTACTTC. The chain uses TRBV5-4 and TRBJ2-5; D is undetermined. The CDR3 is made up of 17 amino acids. Trimming pared 4 bases from V and 1 base from J, leaving 20 bases between. The V gene's germline CDR1 is SGHNT and CDR2 YYREEE (reference sequence).

This clonotype was detected many times. The chain has TRBV2 and TRBJ1-5, with a possible D match to TRBD1 (5 bases). The CDR3 is made up of 15 amino acids. Trimming stripped 6 bases from V and 3 bases from J, with 15 bases between. Germline V lookup: CDR1 SNHLY, CDR2 FYNNEI. The DNA for the CDR3 is TGTGCCAGCAGCCCGGGGTGGGGACTCAATCAGCCCCAGCATTTT. This encodes CASSPGWGLNQPQHF.

This clonotype was recorded many times. In DNA form, the CDR3 reads TGTGCCAGCAGCCAAGATCCCAACAGGGAAACTGAAGCTTTCTTT. Its protein is CASSQDPNRETEAFF. The chain couples TRBV3-1 to TRBJ1-1, with a possible D match to TRBD1 (6 bases). Germline values: CDR1 LGHDT, CDR2 YNNKEL (reference sequence). V lost 0 bases to trimming and J lost 5 bases, with 13 bases between them. CDR3 size: 15 residues.

This clonotype was seen ten or more times. J is TRBJ2-5 and V is TRBV12-3 or TRBV12-4; a weak D match, TRBD2 (6 bases). The CDR3 is made up of 15 amino acids. The V end lost 6 bases, the J end lost 4 bases, and 18 bases lay between the germline ends. CDR3 in amino acids: CASRFGGPTGETQYF. CDR3 nucleotide sequence: TGTGCCAGCAGGTTCGGGGGTCCGACGGGAGAGACCCAGTACTTC.

The chain employs TRBV18 and TRBJ2-3, with 8 bases lining up with TRBD2. This CDR3 has 17 residues. The ends lost 3 bases at V and 2 bases at J; junction bases unmatched: 10. CDR1 and CDR2 (germline): KGHSH, LQKENI. The CDR3 nucleotides read TGTGCCAGCTCACCGCCGGGGGGGAACGGGATCACAGATACGCAGTATTTT. It is translated as CASSPPGGNGITDTQYF.

This clonotype was found many times. The gene calls are TRBV10-2 and TRBJ2-1, with D perhaps matching TRBD1 or TRBD2 (5 bases each). The CDR3 spans 14 residues. Germline CDR1 WSHSY, CDR2 SAAADI. Trimming took 7 bases from V and 7 from J, leaving 17 bases between them. CDR3 region: CASTPGAAVNEQFF. CDR3 in DNA: TGCGCCAGCACTCCCGGGGCGGCTGTAAATGAGCAGTTCTTC.

This clonotype was counted a few times. Lacking the conserved final phenylalanine or tryptophan, this CDR3 likely reflects a read error. The chain carries TRBV27 and TRBJ1-1, with a possible D match to TRBD1 (6 bases). The germline gives CDR1 MNHEY, CDR2 SMNVEV (reference sequence). V lost 0 bases and J lost 11, with 22 bases in between. The CDR3 sequence is 16 residues long. In DNA form, the CDR3 reads TGTGCCAGCAGTTTATCGGGTTATGGGGCAGGGGAGTGGGCTTTCCTT. Amino acid sequence: CASSLSGYGAGEWAFL.

Only one count was recorded for this clonotype. A far larger clone is a single base away, which makes a read error likely. The genes are TRBV2 and TRBJ2-2, with TRBD1 matching 8 bases. There are 15 residues in the CDR3. CDR1 and CDR2 (germline): SNHLY, FYNNEI. This CDR3 reads CASSRGQGYTGGLFF. As DNA, the CDR3 is TGTGCCAGCAGCCGCGGACAGGGCTACACCGGGGGGCTGTTTTTT.

This clonotype was seen ten or more times. The chain is built from TRBV7-8 and TRBJ2-7; 7 bases align to TRBD1. The CDR3 loop spans 13 amino acids. Germline CDR1 and CDR2: SGHVS and FQNEAQ. Trimming cost V 2 bases and J 5 bases; bases outside gene matches: 3. CDR3 residues: CASSLRTGHEQYF. In DNA form, the CDR3 reads TGTGCCAGCAGCTTACGGACAGGCCACGAGCAGTACTTC.

The sample holds many counts of this clonotype. The V call is TRBV6-1, the J call TRBJ1-1; no reliable D call. With 4 bases removed from V and 0 bases from J, the gap between germline ends came to 9 bases. Germline CDR1 MNHNS, CDR2 SASEGT. The CDR3 spans 14 residues. The CDR3 DNA is TGTGCCAGCAGTGGGCGGGGAGTGAACACTGAAGCTTTCTTT. It specifies CASSGRGVNTEAFF.

This clonotype was recorded at least ten times. This rearrangement joins TRBV27 to TRBJ2-1, with unresolved D. Germline V gives CDR1 MNHEY, CDR2 SMNVEV (reference sequence). V was clipped by 6 bases and J by 11 bases, with 8 bases between them. CDR3 length: 10 residues. DNA of the CDR3: TGTGCCAGCAGACTGGTGCAGCAGTTCTTC. It codes for CASRLVQQFF.

About this clonotype itself: This may be a read error: a much more frequent sequence differs by one nucleotide. J is TRBJ2-1 and V is TRBV20-1; 12 positions agree with TRBD2. Per the germline V gene, CDR1 is DFQATT and CDR2 is SNEGSKA (reference sequence). V lost 5 bases and J lost 12; bases outside the gene matches: 11. This CDR3 contains 14 residues. The CDR3 bases are TGCAGTGCTGGTCTAGCGGGGGGGCCACGAGGGCAGTTCTTC. It codes for CSAGLAGGPRGQFF.

This clonotype was seen at least ten times. The chain has TRBV11-2 and TRBJ2-2; possible D gene TRBD2, 6 bases. Trimming removed 5 bases from V and 0 bases from J, with 13 bases in between. The CDR3 is made up of 16 amino acids. The V gene's germline CDR1 is SGHAT and CDR2 FQNNGV. Written as DNA, the CDR3 is TGTGCCAGCAGCCCGGCGGGGATTTCGAACACCGGGGAGCTGTTTTTT. Translated: CASSPAGISNTGELFF.

This clonotype showed up many times. This chain links TRBV20-1 with TRBJ1-1; TRBD1 might be the D (5 bases). The CDR3 spans 14 residues. Between the trimmed V and J ends, which lost 2 bases and 5 bases, there was a span of 15 bases. From germline, CDR1 is DFQATT and CDR2 SNEGSKA (reference sequence). The CDR3 region is CSARSPGGVTEAFF. CDR3 sequence (DNA): TGCAGTGCTAGAAGCCCGGGAGGGGTGACTGAAGCTTTCTTT.

This clonotype was seen repeatedly, ten times or more. The chain carries TRBV20-1 and TRBJ2-7; tentative D call: TRBD2 (5 bases). Germline V gene lookup returns CDR1 DFQATT and CDR2 SNEGSKA (reference sequence). The V and J ends lost 6 bases and 1 base respectively, with 16 bases between them. The CDR3 spans 14 residues. CDR3 in amino acids: CSAEQEVVSYEQYF. The DNA of the CDR3 is TGCAGTGCAGAGCAGGAGGTAGTATCCTACGAGCAGTACTTC.

This clonotype was seen more than once but under ten times. One base away lies a much larger clone, so this may be a sequencing read error. The chain links TRBV11-3 to TRBJ2-3; 8 bases align to TRBD2. The CDR3 extends over 18 amino acids. J gave up 5 bases and V 1 base, and 14 bases lay outside the gene matches. CDR1 and CDR2 (germline): SGHNT, YENEEA. The CDR3 region is CASSLVGGSGGSGDTQYF. The CDR3 DNA sequence: TGTGCCAGCAGCTTAGTCGGGGGATCGGGGGGGTCCGGAGATACGCAGTATTTT.

This clonotype was picked up many times. V usage is TRBV11-3 and J usage is TRBJ2-3, with 12 positions matching TRBD2. V shed 5 bases and J 3 bases; nucleotides not matched to a gene: 3. Germline V CDR1 and CDR2: SGHNT, YENEEA. The CDR3 loop spans 15 amino acids. CDR3 residues: CASSPGTSGTDTQYF. The CDR3 DNA reads as TGTGCCAGCAGCCCGGGGACTAGCGGGACAGATACGCAGTATTTT.